Shown below are 30 T cell receptor beta chains from a single sample sequenced in a study of T cells in Graves' hyperthyroidism and ophthalmopathy. TCR beta CDR3 regions were amplified from RNA transcripts. TCR CDR3 underwent first-round RT-PCR with the HTBI primer set. TCRdb independently ran MiXCR on the multiplex PCR reads; one entry per CDR3 protein. The sample has around 760,000 distinct CDR3 sequences, over 35% seen once. The sequenced sample consisted of blood. The receptors were gathered from a woman in her forties with Graves' hyperthyroidism.

The chain uses TRBV6-6 and TRBJ1-5, with no clear D. The germline V gene encodes CDR1 MNHNY and CDR2 SVGAGI (reference sequence). The CDR3 spans 12 residues. V was shortened by 4 bases and J by 8 bases, with 9 bases between the two germline ends. DNA for the CDR3: TGTGCCAGCAGTTCGACTTGGGAGCCCCAGCATTTT. This gives the protein CASSSTWEPQHF.

This clonotype was counted ten times or more. This sequence joins TRBV12-3 or TRBV12-4 and TRBJ1-5; 8 bases fit TRBD1. The junction had 2 bases not matched to a gene; V was cut back by 8 bases and J by 5 bases. The CDR3 runs 12 residues. CDR3: CASHRGDQPQHF. In nucleotides, the CDR3 is TGTGCCAGCCACAGGGGGGATCAGCCCCAGCATTTT.

The chain carries TRBV20-1 and TRBJ2-3; 9 nucleotides match TRBD2. The CDR3 totals 12 residues. Germline assignment: CDR1 DFQATT and CDR2 SNEGSKA (reference sequence). The CDR3 DNA follows: TGCAGGGCGGGGGGGGCTGCAGATACGCAGTATTTT. Its translation is CRAGGAADTQYF.

The chain couples TRBV7-9 to TRBJ2-7; unclear D gene. In germline, CDR1 is SEHNR, CDR2 FQNEAQ (reference sequence). The CDR3 contains 15 residues. Trimming removed 5 bases from V and 3 bases from J, with 17 bases in between. CDR3: CASSPRNGAGYEQYF. The CDR3 nucleotides are TGTGCCAGCAGCCCCCGCAACGGTGCTGGCTACGAGCAGTACTTC.

This clonotype has at least ten counts. The genes are TRBV7-2 and TRBJ1-2; no reliable D call. Germline V gene lookup returns CDR1 SGHTA and CDR2 FQGNSA. This CDR3 is 13 amino acids long. Trimming left V 5 bases short and J 8 bases short, with 15 bases between. The CDR3 nucleotides are TGTGCCAGCAGCCTGACCCCCCAAGGCGGCTACACCTTC. It yields the protein CASSLTPQGGYTF.

This clonotype has a handful of counts. The chain uses TRBV7-2 and TRBJ2-7, with 8 nucleotides matching TRBD1. Germline lookup yields CDR1 SGHTA and CDR2 FQGNSA. V shed 5 bases, J shed 2 bases, and the junction held 20 bases outside the gene matches. This CDR3 has 19 residues. The CDR3 region has the DNA TGTGCCAGCAGCCCCTGGGACAGGAGCGATACTTCGAGCCCCTACGAGCAGTACTTC. It specifies CASSPWDRSDTSSPYEQYF.

Concerning this clonotype itself: A junction end diverges from the germline sequence, so it may reflect a read error. V usage is TRBV9 and J usage is TRBJ2-5; 7 nucleotides line up with TRBD2. Germline V lookup: CDR1 SGDLS, CDR2 YYNGEE. The CDR3 has 17 amino acids. DNA for the CDR3: TGTGCCAGCAGCTTGGTGGGGGGGAATTACGAACAAGCGACCCAGTACTTC. Translation: CASSLVGGNYEQATQYF.

This chain connects TRBV5-6 to TRBJ1-1; 7 nucleotides line up with TRBD1. The germline gives CDR1 SGHDT, CDR2 YYEEEE. The trim removed 1 base at V and 5 bases at J, leaving 8 bases unmatched. This CDR3 contains 15 residues. The CDR3 DNA reads TGTGCCAGCAGCTTGACCTCAGGGGGACGGACTGAAGCTTTCTTT. Residues: CASSLTSGGRTEAFF.

As regards this clonotype: At one boundary the junction diverges from the germline segment, which might be a read error. This chain links TRBV7-9 with TRBJ2-5; the D gene is possibly TRBD2 (5 bases). The V gene's germline CDR1 is SEHNR and CDR2 FQNEAQ (reference sequence). CDR3 length: 11 amino acids. CDR3 sequence (DNA): TGTGCCAGGGGTACTAGAGAGGCCCAGTACTTC. It specifies CARGTREAQYF. The whole variable domain, filled in from reference TRBV7-9 and TRBJ2-5, reads DTGVSQNPRHKITKRGQNVTFRCDPISEHNRLYWYRQTLGQGPEFLTYFQNEAQLEKSRLLSDRFSAERPKGSFSTLEIQRTEQGDSAMYLCARGTREAQYFGPGTRLLVL.

This clonotype was detected ten times or more. The chain carries TRBV2 and TRBJ2-7, with D perhaps matching TRBD1 or TRBD2 (6 bases each). Germline loops: CDR1 SNHLY, CDR2 FYNNEI. Trimming took off 7 bases at V and 6 bases at J, with 28 bases between the two ends. The CDR3 has 17 amino acids. The CDR3 region is CASKGGSSSRTVAEQYF. In DNA form, the CDR3 reads TGTGCCAGCAAGGGGGGATCTTCATCCAGGACCGTTGCCGAGCAGTACTTC.

This clonotype was counted many times. V gene TRBV7-8 combines with J gene TRBJ1-4, with D perhaps TRBD1 (5 bases). The CDR3 has 17 amino acids. Trimming took 2 bases from V and 0 from J, leaving 13 bases between them. The germline V gene has CDR1 SGHVS and CDR2 FQNEAQ. CDR3 sequence (DNA): TGTGCCAGCAGCTTAAGCAGGGTCCCTGCAACTAATGAAAAACTGTTTTTT. This gives the protein CASSLSRVPATNEKLFF.

Only a few counts were recorded for this clonotype. The rearrangement uses TRBV6-7 and TRBJ1-6; D not certain. TRBV6-7 belongs to the ORF category, with a function that is uncertain. The V gene lost 0 bases and the J gene lost 0 bases, with 12 bases spanning the gap. CDR3 length: 18 amino acids. CDR3 DNA sequence: TGTGCCAGCAGTTACTCTGCCCTCGTGAGCTCCTATAATTCACCCCTCCACTTT. Its translation: CASSYSALVSSYNSPLHF.

This clonotype has just a few counts. This chain joins TRBV29-1 and TRBJ1-5; the D gene is possibly TRBD1 (6 bases). The CDR3 is made up of 14 amino acids. Trimming took off 7 bases at V and 3 bases at J, with 16 bases between the two ends. Germline CDR1 reads SQVTM; CDR2 reads ANQGSEA. The CDR3 sequence is CSASTGFNNQPQHF. In DNA form, the CDR3 reads TGCAGCGCCTCGACAGGCTTTAACAATCAGCCCCAGCATTTT.

A few counts support this clonotype. The V gene is TRBV20-1, the J gene TRBJ1-2, with no clear D. Germline V CDR1 and CDR2: DFQATT, SNEGSKA (reference sequence). CDR3 size: 13 residues. The ends were cut back, 0 bases at V and 4 bases at J, with 9 bases in the middle. The CDR3 reads CSARDQKAYGYTF. CDR3 DNA sequence: TGCAGTGCTAGAGATCAGAAAGCCTATGGCTACACCTTC.

The chain carries TRBV3-1 and TRBJ2-6, with 9 positions matching TRBD1. Per germline, CDR1 LGHDT and CDR2 YNNKEL (reference sequence). The CDR3 extends over 17 amino acids. V was pared by 3 bases and J by 4 bases, with 7 bases of the junction left unmatched. The chain's CDR3 is CASSQHRGRTGANVLTF. The CDR3 DNA follows: TGTGCCAGCAGCCAGCACAGGGGGCGTACGGGGGCCAACGTCCTGACTTTC.

This clonotype was found a few times. The J gene is TRBJ2-3, the V gene TRBV2; D not certain. The V end was cut by 7 bases, the J end by 0 bases, with 8 bases between. The CDR3 covers 13 residues. Germline V gives CDR1 SNHLY, CDR2 FYNNEI. The chain's CDR3 is CASTRASTDTQYF. DNA of the CDR3: TGTGCCAGCACTCGAGCGAGCACAGATACGCAGTATTTT.

Comments on this clonotype: A much more abundant neighbour one base away suggests this may be a read error. This sequence joins TRBV29-1 and TRBJ2-7; 9 bases agree with TRBD1. CDR3 length: 17 residues. With V trimmed by 1 base and J by 3 bases, 13 bases remained unmatched. In germline, CDR1 is SQVTM, CDR2 ANQGSEA. For the CDR3, the DNA is TGCAGCGTTGAAGGGGTTGGCCGGGACAGGGTAGGCTACGAGCAGTACTTC. Encoded protein: CSVEGVGRDRVGYEQYF.

This clonotype was found many times. The chain employs TRBV15 and TRBJ2-2; TRBD2 matches at 7 bases. CDR1 is LNHNV and CDR2 is YYDKDF in the germline V gene (reference sequence). The CDR3 is made up of 18 amino acids. After removal of 0 bases from V and 7 bases from J, the junction contained 14 bases not matched to a gene. The CDR3 loop reads CATSRESEVRERGGELFF. The CDR3 bases are TGTGCCACCAGCAGAGAGAGTGAAGTGCGGGAGAGGGGCGGGGAGCTGTTTTTT.

The chain couples TRBV20-1 to TRBJ1-6, with 8 bases that match TRBD1. This CDR3 region has 13 residues. Looked up from germline, CDR1 is DFQATT and CDR2 is SNEGSKA (reference sequence). Written as DNA, the CDR3 is TGCCGGACATCGACAGGGGTTTACTCACCCCTCCACTTT. Translation gives CRTSTGVYSPLHF.

This clonotype has more than one count but fewer than ten. The chain joins TRBV12-3 or TRBV12-4 to TRBJ1-1, with D hard to call. V shed 3 bases and J shed 4 bases, with 12 bases lying between them. CDR3 length: 14 residues. The CDR3 nucleotides are TGTGCCAGCAGTTTTAGCCAGGCGAGCACTGAAGCTTTCTTT. This sequence encodes CASSFSQASTEAFF.

The chain carries TRBV25-1 and TRBJ1-1; possible D gene TRBD1, 6 bases. This CDR3 region has 12 residues. Looked up from germline, CDR1 is MGHDK and CDR2 is SYGVNS. V lost 11 bases to trimming and J lost 3 bases, with 13 bases between them. Here the CDR3 reads CAWSAGDTEAFF. The CDR3 coding sequence is TGTGCCTGGAGTGCAGGGGACACTGAAGCTTTCTTT.

This clonotype was seen ten or more times. CDR3 loop: CSVAWNSYEQYF. CDR3 coding DNA: TGCAGCGTGGCCTGGAATTCCTACGAGCAGTACTTC. The chain employs TRBV29-1 and TRBJ2-7; D not resolved. The CDR3 runs 12 residues. V was shortened by 6 bases and J by 1 base, with 10 bases between the two germline ends. Germline assignment: CDR1 SQVTM and CDR2 ANQGSEA.

This clonotype was found a few times. The rearrangement uses TRBV7-9 and TRBJ1-5; D is perhaps TRBD1 (5 bases). V lost 1 base and J lost 0, with 13 bases in between. There are 17 residues in the CDR3. Germline V CDR1 and CDR2: SEHNR, FQNEAQ (reference sequence). The CDR3: CASSLERGLYSNQPQHF. The CDR3 region has the DNA TGTGCCAGCAGCTTAGAGAGGGGCCTCTATAGCAATCAGCCCCAGCATTTT.

This clonotype was seen only a few times. The gene calls are TRBV12-3 or TRBV12-4 and TRBJ2-7; TRBD2 is a possible D gene (7 bases). The V gene lost 3 bases and the J gene lost 2 bases, with 14 bases spanning the gap. The CDR3 spans 15 residues. CDR3 loop: CASSFEGGMAYEQYF. As DNA, the CDR3 is TGTGCCAGCAGTTTTGAGGGGGGGATGGCCTACGAGCAGTACTTC.

This clonotype appeared many times. The rearrangement joins TRBV20-1 to TRBJ1-5; TRBD1 agrees at 8 bases. The CDR3 spans 16 residues. V lost 2 bases and J lost 4; bases outside the gene matches: 10. The germline V gene encodes CDR1 DFQATT and CDR2 SNEGSKA (reference sequence). CDR3 in DNA: TGCAGTGCTAGACCTACGGACAGGGTATGGAATCAGCCCCAGCATTTT. Amino acid sequence: CSARPTDRVWNQPQHF.

Only a few counts were recorded for this clonotype. The chain recombines TRBV2 with TRBJ2-5; D ambiguous. Deletions cut 3 bases from V and 1 base from J, with 6 bases between. Germline CDR1 SNHLY, CDR2 FYNNEI. The CDR3 length is 13 residues. CDR3 in amino acids: CASSDIPQETQYF. CDR3 nucleotides: TGTGCCAGCAGTGACATCCCCCAAGAGACCCAGTACTTC.

This clonotype showed up just a few times. The chain employs TRBV7-9 and TRBJ2-5; D is perhaps TRBD2 (6 bases). With 6 bases removed from V and 2 bases from J, the gap between germline ends came to 13 bases. Germline V CDR1 and CDR2: SEHNR, FQNEAQ (reference sequence). The CDR3 totals 14 residues. This chain's CDR3 is CASRGGSGQETQYF. DNA of the CDR3: TGTGCCAGCAGGGGGGGTAGCGGACAAGAGACCCAGTACTTC.

The chain recombines TRBV10-3 with TRBJ2-3, with TRBD2 as a possible D gene (7 bases). CDR3 length: 15 amino acids. V was trimmed by 4 bases and J by 0 bases, leaving 11 bases between them. Germline V CDR1 and CDR2: ENHRY, SYGVKD. The CDR3: CAISVGGPSTDTQYF. CDR3 coding DNA: TGTGCCATCAGTGTCGGGGGGCCTAGCACAGATACGCAGTATTTT.

This clonotype was recorded at least ten times. V gene TRBV5-6 combines with J gene TRBJ2-5; possibly TRBD2 for D (6 bases). The germline V gene has CDR1 SGHDT and CDR2 YYEEEE. The CDR3 is 13 residues long. With 6 bases removed from V and 4 bases from J, the gap between germline ends came to 13 bases. The CDR3 is CASMVRRAETQYF. The CDR3 DNA reads TGTGCCAGCATGGTTCGGAGGGCAGAGACCCAGTACTTC.

This clonotype came up many times. V gene TRBV12-3 or TRBV12-4 combines with J gene TRBJ1-4; no reliable D call. Trimming left V 7 bases short and J 8 bases short, with 14 bases between. The CDR3 length is 13 residues. CDR3 coding DNA: TGTGCCAGCATGGAAACAATACGCGAAAAACTGTTTTTT. Its protein is CASMETIREKLFF.